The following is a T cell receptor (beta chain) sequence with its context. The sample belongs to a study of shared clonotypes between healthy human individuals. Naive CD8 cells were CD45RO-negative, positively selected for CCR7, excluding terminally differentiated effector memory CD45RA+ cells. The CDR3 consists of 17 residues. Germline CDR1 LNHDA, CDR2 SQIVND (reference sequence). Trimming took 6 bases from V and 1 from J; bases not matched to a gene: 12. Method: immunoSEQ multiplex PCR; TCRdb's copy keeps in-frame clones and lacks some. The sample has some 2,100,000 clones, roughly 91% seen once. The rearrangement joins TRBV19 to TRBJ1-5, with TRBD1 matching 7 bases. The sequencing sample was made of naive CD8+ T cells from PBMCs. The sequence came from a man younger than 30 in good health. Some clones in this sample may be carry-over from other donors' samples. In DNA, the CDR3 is TGTGCCAGTAGATTAACCAGGGGGGAAGGAAGCAATCAGCCCCAGCATTTT. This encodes CASRLTRGEGSNQPQHF. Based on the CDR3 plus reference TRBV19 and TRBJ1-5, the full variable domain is DGGITQSPKYLFRKEGQNVTLSCEQNLNHDAMYWYRQDPGQGLRLIYYSQIVNDFQKGDIAEGYSVSREKKESFPLTVTSAQKNPTAFYLCASRLTRGEGSNQPQHFGDGTRLSIL.